The 29 T cell receptor beta chains reported below all come from one sample, sequenced in a study of response to subunit inactivated influenza vaccine. TCRdb passed the RT-PCR reads through MiXCR, listing each CDR3 protein once. The table records approximately 530,000 distinct CDR3 sequences, under 8.5% of them present only once. Sequencing used PBMCs from blood, obtained less than 30 months after vaccination. The receptors were gathered from a man between 50 and 75 years old who received an inactivated influenza vaccine.

This clonotype occurred many times. This sequence joins TRBV20-1 and TRBJ2-1; D might be TRBD1 or TRBD2, each matching 6 bases. V was cut by 1 base and J by 4 bases, with 17 bases left in between. This CDR3 contains 16 residues. The germline CDR1 and CDR2 sequences are DFQATT and SNEGSKA (reference sequence). The CDR3 DNA sequence: TGCAGTGCTAGAGGTGTGAGAGGGGGGCATTACAATGAGCAGTTCTTC. The encoded protein is CSARGVRGGHYNEQFF.

This clonotype has more than one count but fewer than ten. V and J are TRBV2 and TRBJ1-5; D unclear. The CDR3 is 14 amino acids. V lost 6 bases, J lost 4 bases, and 13 bases lay in between. Germline loops: CDR1 SNHLY, CDR2 FYNNEI. The DNA for the CDR3 is TGTGCCAGCAGCGGAAACGGGAGGAATCAGCCCCAGCATTTT. Its protein is CASSGNGRNQPQHF. The full variable domain, completed using reference TRBV2 and TRBJ1-5, is EPEVTQTPSHQVTQMGQEVILRCVPISNHLYFYWYRQILGQKVEFLVSFYNNEISEKSEIFDDQFSVERPDGSNFTLKIRSTKLEDSAMYFCASSGNGRNQPQHFGDGTRLSIL.

V is TRBV4-1 and J is TRBJ1-5; D ambiguous. The CDR3 runs to 15 residues. Trimming pared 0 bases from V and 8 bases from J, leaving 14 bases between. Germline-derived CDR1 and CDR2 are MGHRA and YSYEKL. This CDR3 is CASSQDFVSRKPQHF. CDR3 in DNA: TGCGCCAGCAGCCAAGATTTCGTCAGTCGCAAGCCCCAGCATTTT.

This clonotype was counted at least ten times. The chain has TRBV6-2 or TRBV6-3 and TRBJ2-1, with TRBD1 matching over 7 bases. This CDR3 contains 15 residues. Trimming removed 6 bases from V and 3 bases from J; junction bases left unmatched: 8. Germline V gene sequence: CDR1 MNHEY, CDR2 SVGEGT. The CDR3 reads CASSTKQGFYNEQFF. CDR3 DNA: TGTGCCAGCAGCACCAAACAGGGGTTCTACAATGAGCAGTTCTTC.

This clonotype came up a few times. The genes are TRBV5-1 and TRBJ1-4; 7 nucleotides align to TRBD1. There are 14 residues in the CDR3. Germline loops: CDR1 SGHRS, CDR2 YFSETQ. V lost 4 bases and J lost 5; bases outside the gene matches: 5. CDR3 protein: CASSAGTENEKLFF. In DNA, the CDR3 is TGCGCCAGCAGCGCCGGGACAGAGAATGAAAAACTGTTTTTT.

The chain links TRBV7-8 to TRBJ1-4, with 8 bases matching TRBD1. CDR3 size: 16 residues. Germline trimming cut 8 bases from V and 1 base from J; bases unmatched to any gene: 9. Germline V gene data show CDR1 as SGHVS and CDR2 as FQNEAQ. The CDR3 is CASGPGRGRTNEKLFF. For the CDR3, the DNA is TGTGCCAGCGGCCCCGGCAGGGGGCGAACTAATGAAAAACTGTTTTTT.

The table lists this clonotype with a few counts. The chain joins TRBV7-2 to TRBJ2-7, with D hard to call. V lost 5 bases to trimming and J lost 3 bases, with 11 bases between them. Per germline, CDR1 SGHTA and CDR2 FQGNSA. The CDR3 sequence is 13 residues long. The CDR3 loop reads CASSPLGNYEQYF. The CDR3 bases are TGTGCCAGCAGCCCACTCGGCAACTACGAGCAGTACTTC.

This clonotype was picked up many times. CDR3 in DNA: TGTGCCAGCACCCCCTTAGCGGAGTTTTACAATGAGCAGTTCTTC. Translated: CASTPLAEFYNEQFF. The chain uses TRBV27 and TRBJ2-1; D possibly corresponds to TRBD2 (6 bases). The germline V gene has CDR1 MNHEY and CDR2 SMNVEV (reference sequence). This CDR3 comprises 15 residues. The V end lost 7 bases, the J end lost 4 bases, and 17 bases lay between the germline ends.

This chain connects TRBV20-1 to TRBJ2-7; D is ambiguous. Germline V gene sequence: CDR1 DFQATT, CDR2 SNEGSKA (reference sequence). The CDR3 runs 11 residues. Trimming took 5 bases from V and 7 from J, leaving 12 bases between them. The CDR3 loop is CSAPSRSEQYF. CDR3 bases: TGCAGTGCTCCGTCGCGGTCTGAGCAGTACTTC.

The chain couples TRBV15 to TRBJ2-7; D tentatively reads TRBD1 or TRBD2 (6 bases each). V lost 5 bases to trimming and J lost 6 bases, with 14 bases between them. In germline, CDR1 is LNHNV, CDR2 YYDKDF (reference sequence). The CDR3 consists of 13 residues. The DNA of the CDR3 is TGTGCCACCAGCCTGAGTGGGGGGCTCGAGCAGTACTTC. Protein product: CATSLSGGLEQYF.

This clonotype was picked up many times. The rearrangement uses TRBV9 and TRBJ2-2, with 8 bases identical to TRBD1. There are 17 residues in the CDR3. V was clipped by 2 bases and J by 1 base; unmatched bases: 7. Germline assignment: CDR1 SGDLS and CDR2 YYNGEE. The CDR3 DNA reads TGTGCCAGCAGCGTTCCCGCCGGGACAGGGAACACCGGGGAGCTGTTTTTT. Translation gives CASSVPAGTGNTGELFF.

The sample holds a few counts of this clonotype. The chain recombines TRBV20-1 with TRBJ1-1, with TRBD1 matching 9 bases. After removal of 4 bases from V and 6 bases from J, the junction contained 15 bases not matched to a gene. The CDR3 is 16 residues long. CDR1 DFQATT and CDR2 SNEGSKA come from the germline V gene (reference sequence). The CDR3, as DNA: TGCAGTGCTACCCCCGCCCGGGACAGGGTAGTTTCTGAAGCTTTCTTT. It encodes CSATPARDRVVSEAFF.

This clonotype was counted many times. This chain joins TRBV6-1 and TRBJ2-5; D might be TRBD1 (6 bases). Trimming pared 3 bases from V and 1 base from J, leaving 12 bases between. CDR1 is MNHNS and CDR2 is SASEGT in the germline V gene. This CDR3 has 15 residues. The CDR3 reads CASSEDSSIQETQYF. Here the CDR3 DNA reads TGTGCCAGCAGTGAGGACAGTAGCATCCAAGAGACCCAGTACTTC.

This clonotype was observed a few times. The rearrangement joins TRBV9 to TRBJ1-1; 7 nucleotides align to TRBD1. The germline CDR1 and CDR2 sequences are SGDLS and YYNGEE. The CDR3 covers 14 residues. J lost 5 bases, V lost 2 bases, and 6 bases had no gene match. CDR3 amino acids: CASSVDRAETEAFF. CDR3 nucleotide sequence: TGTGCCAGCAGCGTTGACAGGGCGGAAACTGAAGCTTTCTTT.

This clonotype showed up many times. The CDR3 bases are TGTGCCAGCAGCCCCGGGACAGGGGCCTACGAGCAGTACTTC. The encoded protein is CASSPGTGAYEQYF. This sequence joins TRBV7-2 and TRBJ2-7; 10 nucleotides match TRBD1. Germline CDR1 and CDR2: SGHTA and FQGNSA. After removal of 5 bases from V and 2 bases from J, the junction contained 3 bases not matched to a gene. There are 14 residues in the CDR3.

This clonotype was seen many times. The chain uses TRBV9 and TRBJ2-2, with 13 bases aligning to TRBD2. The CDR3 is 16 amino acids. V was clipped by 0 bases and J by 4 bases; unmatched bases: 0. CDR1 and CDR2 from the germline V gene are SGDLS and YYNGEE. In DNA, the CDR3 is TGTGCCAGCAGCGTAGGGACTAGCGGGAGCACCGGGGAGCTGTTTTTT. Translating it yields CASSVGTSGSTGELFF.

V is TRBV5-5 and J is TRBJ1-5, with D unclear. The V end was cut by 4 bases, the J end by 0 bases, with 11 bases between. Germline V gives CDR1 SGHKS, CDR2 YYEKEE (reference sequence). The CDR3 loop spans 15 amino acids. The CDR3: CASSRDIDSNQPQHF. The CDR3 region has the DNA TGTGCCAGCAGCCGTGACATAGATAGCAATCAGCCCCAGCATTTT.

This clonotype was counted many times. The V gene is TRBV7-2, the J gene TRBJ2-3; 7 bases line up with TRBD2. The length of the CDR3 is 13 residues. Germline loops: CDR1 SGHTA, CDR2 FQGNSA. J gave up 7 bases and V 7 bases, and 8 bases lay outside the gene matches. For the CDR3, the DNA is TGTGCCAGCATGCTAGCGGCGGCAAATACGCAGTATTTT. Its protein is CASMLAAANTQYF.

This clonotype appeared many times. CDR3 coding DNA: TGCGCCAGCAGCCAAGATACAAGGGGTGACTACGAGCAGTACTTC. Its protein is CASSQDTRGDYEQYF. V and J are TRBV4-3 and TRBJ2-7; D might be TRBD1 (5 bases). This CDR3 has 15 amino acids. The germline V and J ends were trimmed by 0 bases and 3 bases, with 12 bases remaining between them. Per the germline V gene, CDR1 is LGHNA and CDR2 is YSLEER.

The chain couples TRBV5-6 to TRBJ1-6; D gene unclear. Trimming removed 0 bases from V and 12 bases from J, with 16 bases in between. Germline V CDR1 and CDR2: SGHDT, YYEEEE. The CDR3 is 15 residues long. The CDR3 reads CASSLAATSVEPLHF. As DNA, the CDR3 is TGTGCCAGCAGCTTGGCCGCAACGTCAGTTGAACCCCTCCACTTT.

At least ten counts were recorded for this clonotype. This chain uses TRBV7-9 with TRBJ1-2; D gene unclear. From germline, CDR1 is SEHNR and CDR2 FQNEAQ (reference sequence). This CDR3 region has 13 residues. Trimming shortened V by 0 bases and J by 4 bases, and 6 bases separated the two germline ends. CDR3 residues: CASSLAYSYGYTF. DNA for the CDR3: TGTGCCAGCAGCTTAGCGTATTCCTATGGCTACACCTTC. The full variable domain, rest sourced from reference TRBV7-9 and TRBJ1-2, is DTGVSQNPRHKITKRGQNVTFRCDPISEHNRLYWYRQTLGQGPEFLTYFQNEAQLEKSRLLSDRFSAERPKGSFSTLEIQRTEQGDSAMYLCASSLAYSYGYTFGSGTRLTVV.

With respect to this clonotype: In this CDR3 the conserved last residue, phenylalanine or tryptophan, is missing, so a read error is likely. V and J are TRBV11-3 and TRBJ2-5; unclear D gene. CDR1 and CDR2 (germline): SGHNT, YENEEA. Deletions cut 5 bases from V and 7 bases from J, with 11 bases between. The CDR3 is made up of 12 amino acids. In nucleotides, the CDR3 is TGTGCCAGCAGCCCCGGGCCTGGGACCCAGTACTCC. As protein: CASSPGPGTQYS.

The table lists this clonotype with many counts. The genes are TRBV5-6 and TRBJ2-7, with TRBD2 matching over 9 bases. The CDR3 runs 17 residues. Germline V gene lookup returns CDR1 SGHDT and CDR2 YYEEEE. J lost 6 bases, V lost 4 bases, and 17 bases had no gene match. The CDR3 sequence: CASSPRGTSIPTAEQYF. The CDR3 coding sequence is TGTGCCAGCAGCCCGAGAGGGACTAGCATCCCGACCGCCGAGCAGTACTTC. Looking up the rest from reference TRBV5-6 and TRBJ2-7 gives the full variable domain: DAGVTQSPTHLIKTRGQQVTLRCSPKSGHDTVSWYQQALGQGPQFIFQYYEEEERQRGNFPDRFSGHQFPNYSSELNVNALLLGDSALYLCASSPRGTSIPTAEQYFGPGTRLTVT.

J is TRBJ2-7 and V is TRBV5-1; D not resolved. Germline V gene sequence: CDR1 SGHRS, CDR2 YFSETQ. The length of the CDR3 is 15 residues. Trimming removed 0 bases at V and 4 bases at J, with 14 bases between. The CDR3 DNA is TGCGCCAGCAGCTTGGCCTCGGCCAGGTCGTACGAGCAGTACTTC. Its protein is CASSLASARSYEQYF.

Many counts were recorded for this clonotype. The J gene is TRBJ2-1, the V gene TRBV2; 7 bases align to TRBD1. The CDR3 has 14 residues. The germline V gene has CDR1 SNHLY and CDR2 FYNNEI. V lost 6 bases to trimming and J lost 0 bases; unmatched junction nucleotides: 2. CDR3 nucleotide sequence: TGTGCCAGCAGACGACAGGGCTCCTACAATGAGCAGTTCTTC. Translated: CASRRQGSYNEQFF.

This chain joins TRBV10-3 and TRBJ2-7, with D uncertain. The CDR3 is 16 residues long. Germline V gene data show CDR1 as ENHRY and CDR2 as SYGVKD. The germline V and J ends were trimmed by 0 bases and 9 bases, with 21 bases remaining between them. The chain's CDR3 is CAISESIPRISTGQYF. In DNA, the CDR3 is TGTGCCATCAGTGAGTCGATCCCCAGAATATCTACGGGGCAGTACTTC.

In its sample, this clonotype was seen many times. The chain links TRBV20-1 to TRBJ2-1, with 12 bases fitting TRBD2. Germline-derived CDR1 and CDR2 are DFQATT and SNEGSKA (reference sequence). V shed 3 bases and J 3 bases; nucleotides not matched to a gene: 12. CDR3 size: 18 residues. CDR3 DNA sequence: TGCAGTGCTAGCCCCCCGCAGACTAGCGGGAGACTCTACAATGAGCAGTTCTTC. Its protein product is CSASPPQTSGRLYNEQFF.

This clonotype occurred many times. V and J are TRBV12-3 or TRBV12-4 and TRBJ2-2; D remains ambiguous. This CDR3 contains 11 residues. The V gene lost 4 bases and the J gene lost 9 bases, with 6 bases spanning the gap. CDR3 coding DNA: TGTGCCAGCAGTTCGCTCTGGGAGCTGTTTTTT. This translates into CASSSLWELFF.

This sequence joins TRBV9 and TRBJ1-2; D remains ambiguous. V lost 2 bases and J 6 bases, leaving 14 bases between the germline ends. Germline lookup yields CDR1 SGDLS and CDR2 YYNGEE. CDR3 length equals 14 residues. CDR3 sequence reads: CASSVSSGRDGYTF. The CDR3 coding sequence is TGTGCCAGCAGCGTTAGTTCCGGACGAGATGGCTACACCTTC.